This is a list of T cell receptor beta chains from one sample in a study of blood T cell repertoires in COVID-19. The table came from immunoSEQ multiplex PCR; TCRdb's copy has only in-frame clones and leaves some out. This table has 350,000 to 400,000 clones, around nine tenths appearing once. What was sequenced was PBMCs or T cells enriched from blood (not recorded which). These receptors originate from a woman in her 30s with acute COVID-19. CDR3s include the opening cysteine and the closing phenylalanine or tryptophan. D genes are given only for firm matches. Rows may omit the clone size; those that give it use once, few, many or a size class.

v_call	clone_size	d_call	j_call	cdr3_nt	cdr3_aa
TRBV2	NA	NA	TRBJ2-2	TGTGCCAGCATCTGGGGGGACCCGAACACCGGGGAGCTGTTTTTT	CASIWGDPNTGELFF
TRBV6-5	NA	NA	TRBJ2-1	TGTGCCAGCAGTTACCTAGGCAATGAGCAGTTCTTC	CASSYLGNEQFF
TRBV5-1	NA	TRBD2	TRBJ2-1	TGCGCCAGCAGCTTGGCGGGGACTAACTACAATGAGCAGTTCTTC	CASSLAGTNYNEQFF
TRBV5-6	NA	NA	TRBJ2-7	TGTGCCAGCAGCTTGGGTCAGGCGCGGGGCTACGAGCAGTACTTC	CASSLGQARGYEQYF
TRBV5-5	NA	NA	TRBJ1-1	TGTGCCAGCAGCTTGGGCCACAGCAACACTGAAGCTTTCTTT	CASSLGHSNTEAFF
TRBV6-5	NA	TRBD1	TRBJ1-1	TGTGCCAGCACCGACCTTACAGGGGGGGCTGAAGCTTTCTTT	CASTDLTGGAEAFF
TRBV7-9	NA	NA	TRBJ1-3	TGTGCCAGCAGCTTTAGTACAGCTGGAAACACCATATATTTT	CASSFSTAGNTIYF
TRBV7-9	NA	TRBD1	TRBJ1-1	TGTGCCAGCAGCTACGGTCCCAGGGGGGCTTTCTTT	CASSYGPRGAFF
TRBV6-1	NA	NA	TRBJ2-7	TGTGCCAGCAGTGAAGCTATGGGGCAAGTTTACTACGAGCAGTACTTC	CASSEAMGQVYYEQYF
TRBV12-3/TRBV12-4	once	NA	TRBJ2-3	TGTGCCAGCAGTTTTCGGGGGGATACGCAGTATTTT	CASSFRGDTQYF
TRBV19	NA	NA	TRBJ1-2	TGTGCCAGTAGTCTCGAACCGGGACGGGGGGTGCATGGCTACACCTTC	CASSLEPGRGVHGYTF
TRBV2	NA	TRBD2	TRBJ2-1	TGTGCCATTTCCATGTGGGCTAGCGGGGGGTCAGCTTACAATGAGCAGTTCTTC	CAISMWASGGSAYNEQFF
TRBV25-1	NA	TRBD1	TRBJ1-2	TGTGCCAGCAGTGAATACCGACAGGGGGCAAACTATGGCTACACCTTC	CASSEYRQGANYGYTF
TRBV19	few	NA	TRBJ2-3	TGTGCCAGTAGTATAGATCGGACGCGGGCTAGCACAGATACGCAGTATTTT	CASSIDRTRASTDTQYF
TRBV7-9	NA	NA	TRBJ1-2	TGTGCCAGCAGCTTAGGAGGTTCGGGTTCGGACTATGGCTACACCTTC	CASSLGGSGSDYGYTF
TRBV30	NA	NA	TRBJ2-7	TGTGCCTCCAATTGGTTCCAAACTAGACAGGAAGATGGGTACGAGCAGTACTTC	CASNWFQTRQEDGYEQYF
TRBV5-5	NA	TRBD1	TRBJ2-7	TGTGCCAGCAGCTTAAGGGACAGGGATACCTACGAGCAGTACTTC	CASSLRDRDTYEQYF
TRBV12-5	NA	TRBD2	TRBJ2-3	TGTGCTAGTGGTTTGGGACTAGCGGGCTTATCTAGCACAGATACGCAGTATTTT	CASGLGLAGLSSTDTQYF
TRBV7-6	NA	NA	TRBJ1-4	TGTGCCAGCAGCCCCTTGGGGGACTCTGCGACTAATGAAAAACTGTTTTTT	CASSPLGDSATNEKLFF
TRBV3-1/TRBV3-2	NA	NA	TRBJ1-1	TGTGCCAGCAGTCCGACATCGGGGAGGAACACTGAAGCTTTCTTT	CASSPTSGRNTEAFF
TRBV2	few	TRBD2	TRBJ2-2	TGTGCCAGCAGTCCGGGCGGGGGGATTGAGCTGTTTTTT	CASSPGGGIELFF
TRBV2	NA	NA	TRBJ2-5	TGTGCCAGCAGTCCCGGGACAAAAGAGACCCAGTACTTC	CASSPGTKETQYF
TRBV3-1/TRBV3-2	NA	NA	TRBJ1-2	TGTGCCAGCAGCCAAGGACGAGGGAGGGGCGGCTACACCTTC	CASSQGRGRGGYTF
TRBV19	NA	NA	TRBJ1-2	TGTGCCAGTAGTCCCGGGTCTAACTATGGCTACACCTTC	CASSPGSNYGYTF
TRBV5-4	few	NA	TRBJ2-1	TGTGCCAGCTCTTATTCTCAAGCTTCCTACAATGAGCAGTTCTTC	CASSYSQASYNEQFF
TRBV5-1	NA	NA	TRBJ1-2	TGCGCCAGCAGCTTGGGTGGTGGTGCGGGGGACCTATCCTATGGCTACACCTTC	CASSLGGGAGDLSYGYTF
TRBV18	NA	NA	TRBJ2-2	TGTGCCAGCTCACCGCGGTGGACTGGGGACACCGGGGAGCTGTTTTTT	CASSPRWTGDTGELFF